These 19 T cell receptor beta chains originate from one sample sequenced in a study of blood T cells in healthy people across ages (dated by TCRdb to the mid-2010s). The method was 5' RACE. The second PCR ran for roughly 7 to 11 cycles and used a J-beta primer mix along with a sample-barcoded 5' primer. TCRdb redid the processing of the public reads, applying fastp at Q25 and MiXCR, and retained in-frame beta chains. Records with the same CDR3 protein are collapsed into one entry carrying the most frequent genes and DNA. The table for this sample lists over 1,500,000 distinct CDR3 sequences; 35% to 50% of them were counted only once. About 21% of the sample rests with the top ten. The sequencing sample was made of blood. Source of these receptors: a human donor in good health.

This clonotype was recorded a few times. This chain uses TRBV12-3 or TRBV12-4 with TRBJ1-2, with 7 bases fitting TRBD1. Losses at the gene ends were 3 bases for V and 6 bases for J; bases not matched to a gene: 16. CDR3 size: 17 residues. CDR3 in DNA: TGTGCCAGCAGTTTCTCAGGGGGAGGGGGCAGTCCCCATGGCTACACCTTC. Its translation is CASSFSGGGGSPHGYTF.

The rearrangement joins TRBV5-1 to TRBJ2-3, with D tentatively TRBD1 (5 bases). This CDR3 has 15 residues. The V end was cut by 4 bases, the J end by 2 bases, with 14 bases between. Per germline, CDR1 SGHRS and CDR2 YFSETQ. Here the CDR3 reads CASSRDSIDTDTQYF. The CDR3 nucleotides are TGCGCCAGCAGCCGCGACAGTATTGACACAGATACGCAGTATTTT.

This rearrangement joins TRBV24-1 to TRBJ2-2, with a weak D call TRBD1 (5 bases). CDR1 and CDR2 (germline): KGHDR, SFDVKD. The V and J ends lost 7 bases and 3 bases respectively, with 11 bases between them. This CDR3 is built from 14 residues. The CDR3 sequence is CATRDNGYTGELFF. CDR3 nucleotide sequence: TGTGCCACCAGGGACAATGGGTACACCGGGGAGCTGTTTTTT.

The chain links TRBV29-1 to TRBJ1-1; D gene ambiguous. Germline V gene sequence: CDR1 SQVTM, CDR2 ANQGSEA. V was shortened by 0 bases and J by 0 bases, with 11 bases between the two germline ends. The CDR3 totals 15 residues. CDR3 in amino acids: CSVEDDGTLNTEAFF. CDR3 bases: TGCAGCGTTGAAGACGACGGAACACTGAACACTGAAGCTTTCTTT.

This clonotype occurred a few times. The rearrangement uses TRBV9 and TRBJ2-5; 12 nucleotides line up with TRBD2. The CDR3 consists of 17 residues. V lost 1 base to trimming and J lost 2 bases; unmatched junction nucleotides: 6. Germline CDR1 and CDR2: SGDLS and YYNGEE. CDR3 in amino acids: CASSVTASGGGQETQYF. In DNA form, the CDR3 reads TGTGCCAGCAGCGTAACGGCTAGCGGGGGGGGGCAAGAGACCCAGTACTTC.

The sample holds many counts of this clonotype. This sequence joins TRBV20-1 and TRBJ2-3, with 8 positions matching TRBD1. Germline V gene lookup returns CDR1 DFQATT and CDR2 SNEGSKA (reference sequence). With 5 bases clipped from V and 2 bases from J, the junction kept 9 bases outside the gene matches. The CDR3 sequence is 15 residues long. Here the CDR3 reads CSAPPQDRATDTQYF. In nucleotides, the CDR3 is TGCAGTGCTCCTCCTCAGGACAGGGCCACAGATACGCAGTATTTT.

The V call is TRBV4-3, the J call TRBJ2-5; D call uncertain. From germline, CDR1 is LGHNA and CDR2 YSLEER. Trimming removed 4 bases from V and 0 bases from J, with 15 bases in between. The CDR3 totals 16 residues. In DNA, the CDR3 is TGCGCCAGCAGCCTCCACACACGGCCGAACCAAGAGACCCAGTACTTC. This gives the protein CASSLHTRPNQETQYF.

The gene calls are TRBV11-3 and TRBJ2-1, with TRBD2 matching 8 bases. The CDR3 totals 15 residues. Germline CDR1 is SGHNT and CDR2 is YENEEA. Losses at the gene ends were 5 bases for V and 0 bases for J; bases not matched to a gene: 3. The CDR3 here is CASSLGLVSYNEQFF. The CDR3 DNA reads as TGTGCCAGCAGCCTGGGACTAGTCTCCTACAATGAGCAGTTCTTC.

A few counts support this clonotype. The genes are TRBV20-1 and TRBJ2-1; 14 positions agree with TRBD2. CDR1 DFQATT and CDR2 SNEGSKA come from the germline V gene (reference sequence). The length of the CDR3 is 16 residues. V lost 6 bases to trimming and J lost 4 bases; unmatched junction nucleotides: 8. The CDR3 region has the DNA TGCAGTGCCCGGACTAGCGGGGGGTATAATTACAATGAGCAGTTCTTC. It yields the protein CSARTSGGYNYNEQFF.

This sequence joins TRBV20-1 and TRBJ1-1; maybe TRBD1 (5 bases). Per germline, CDR1 DFQATT and CDR2 SNEGSKA (reference sequence). The germline V and J ends were trimmed by 4 bases and 10 bases, with 22 bases remaining between them. The CDR3 loop spans 14 amino acids. CDR3 DNA sequence: TGCAGTGCTACTACCAGACAGTGGAAAAGGGGAGCTTTCTTT. This codes for CSATTRQWKRGAFF.

The chain couples TRBV4-3 to TRBJ2-3; D is perhaps TRBD1 (5 bases). The length of the CDR3 is 17 residues. Deletions cut 1 base from V and 2 bases from J, with 16 bases between. Germline-derived CDR1 and CDR2 are LGHNA and YSLEER. The CDR3 region has the DNA TGCGCCAGCAGCCAAGGACCCAATTCAGGGAACACAGATACGCAGTATTTT. This gives the protein CASSQGPNSGNTDTQYF.

The genes are TRBV28 and TRBJ2-7; D might be TRBD1 or TRBD2, each matching 5 bases. Germline V CDR1 and CDR2: MDHEN, SYDVKM. V gave up 3 bases and J gave up 10 bases, with 22 bases separating them. CDR3 length: 15 residues. CDR3 residues: CASSFFSRDGSAQYF. The CDR3, as DNA: TGTGCCAGCAGTTTTTTCTCCCGGGACGGCTCAGCCCAGTACTTC.

There are a few counts of this clonotype. The chain employs TRBV29-1 and TRBJ2-7; D may be TRBD2 (6 bases). V gave up 7 bases and J gave up 4 bases, with 17 bases separating them. CDR1 is SQVTM and CDR2 is ANQGSEA in the germline V gene. The CDR3 has 13 amino acids. As DNA, the CDR3 is TGCAGCGCCGGGCGGGGTCTCCTATACGAGCAGTACTTC. The encoded protein is CSAGRGLLYEQYF.

The V gene is TRBV7-6, the J gene TRBJ1-1; 8 nucleotides agree with TRBD1. V gave up 5 bases and J gave up 5 bases; unmatched junction bases: 10. This CDR3 has 15 residues. Looked up from germline, CDR1 is SGHVS and CDR2 is FNYEAQ. The DNA for the CDR3 is TGTGCCAGCAGCCCAGTGCAGGGGGCTTCGACTGAAGCTTTCTTT. This sequence encodes CASSPVQGASTEAFF.

The CDR3 spells CAIESSGGTTDTQYF. The DNA for the CDR3 is TGTGCCATTGAGTCGTCGGGGGGCACCACAGATACGCAGTATTTT. The V gene is TRBV10-3, the J gene TRBJ2-3, with D possibly TRBD2 on 7 matching bases. Germline values: CDR1 ENHRY, CDR2 SYGVKD. V was cut by 9 bases and J by 2 bases, with 18 bases left in between. The CDR3 consists of 15 residues.

The chain carries TRBV7-9 and TRBJ2-7; D not certain. Between the trimmed V and J ends, which lost 3 bases and 4 bases, there was a span of 7 bases. The length of the CDR3 is 12 residues. The germline gives CDR1 SEHNR, CDR2 FQNEAQ (reference sequence). The CDR3 loop is CASSLVSYEQYV. The CDR3 coding sequence is TGTGCCAGCAGCTTGGTTAGTTACGAGCAGTACGTC.

This clonotype turned up a few times. The J gene is TRBJ2-1, the V gene TRBV20-1, with 9 bases aligning to TRBD2. Germline CDR1 DFQATT, CDR2 SNEGSKA (reference sequence). The CDR3 is 16 amino acids. Trimming at V came to 6 bases and at J to 5 bases, leaving 14 bases not matched to a gene. The CDR3 reads CSARPPLAGFHNEQFF. For the CDR3, the DNA is TGCAGTGCCCGCCCCCCCCTAGCGGGGTTTCACAATGAGCAGTTCTTC.

The rearrangement joins TRBV4-1 to TRBJ2-1; D uncertain. The length of the CDR3 is 16 residues. Trimming took 0 bases from V and 5 from J, leaving 14 bases between them. CDR1 is MGHRA and CDR2 is YSYEKL in the germline V gene. CDR3: CASSQDRPIWNNEQFF. In DNA form, the CDR3 reads TGCGCCAGCAGCCAAGATCGGCCGATTTGGAACAATGAGCAGTTCTTC.

The chain joins TRBV6-6 to TRBJ2-1; 9 bases fit TRBD1. With V trimmed by 9 bases and J by 6 bases, 9 bases remained unmatched. In germline, CDR1 is MNHNY, CDR2 SVGAGI (reference sequence). CDR3 length: 14 amino acids. CDR3 nucleotides: TGTGCCAGTAAGGGACAGGGCCACAGCAATGAGCAGTTCTTC. Encoded protein: CASKGQGHSNEQFF.